These 10 T cell receptor beta chains were all obtained from the same sample, sequenced in a study of regulatory T cells in long-lasting Graves disease. Investigators prepared the TCR beta libraries by applying iRepertoire HTBI primers and Arm-PCR of CDR3 regions. TCRdb reanalysed the multiplex PCR reads using MiXCR and keeps one entry per CDR3 protein. The sample lists approximately 310,000 distinct CDR3 sequences; 18% were seen once. Time point reported: newly diagnosed GD, antithyroid drugs for less than 3 months. Scientists built the TCR library using RNA that was extracted from PBMCs. This sample comprised peripheral blood mononuclear cells (PBMCs), obtained at new diagnosis, from a patient treated with antithyroid drugs. These receptors all come from a female donor with Graves disease.

To note about this clonotype: One base separates it from a far larger clone, so it is likely a read error. Given the absence of the conserved phenylalanine or tryptophan at the CDR3 end, a read error is likely. The genes are TRBV28 and TRBJ2-3; D perhaps matches TRBD2 (5 bases). CDR1 MDHEN and CDR2 SYDVKM come from the germline V gene. The length of the CDR3 is 15 residues. V was cut by 5 bases and J by 0 bases, with 12 bases left in between. CDR3 bases: TGTGCCAGCAGTGATAGGACTCCTAGCACAGATACGCAGTATTCT. This sequence encodes CASSDRTPSTDTQYS.

This clonotype was picked up many times. The rearrangement joins TRBV10-1 to TRBJ2-3, with D uncertain. This CDR3 is 10 amino acids long. V dropped 11 bases and J dropped 1 base, with 4 bases sitting between them. Germline CDR1 is WNHNN and CDR2 is SYGVQD (reference sequence). In DNA form, the CDR3 reads TGCGCCGCAGGCACAGATACGCAGTATTTT. Translating it yields CAAGTDTQYF.

This clonotype appeared many times. This chain connects TRBV29-1 to TRBJ1-5, with a tentative D call TRBD1 (6 bases). The CDR3 consists of 14 residues. Trimming shortened V by 7 bases and J by 0 bases, and 13 bases separated the two germline ends. Germline V gene data show CDR1 as SQVTM and CDR2 as ANQGSEA. The CDR3 sequence is CSAGTGISNQPQHF. The CDR3 nucleotides read TGCAGCGCCGGAACAGGGATTAGCAATCAGCCCCAGCATTTT.

This clonotype was seen repeatedly, ten times or more. This chain uses TRBV6-5 with TRBJ1-1; TRBD1 might be the D (6 bases). The CDR3 spans 14 residues. Per germline, CDR1 MNHEY and CDR2 SVGAGI. Deletions cut 2 bases from V and 4 bases from J, with 11 bases between. The CDR3 protein is CASSYARGATEAFF. For the CDR3, the DNA is TGTGCCAGCAGTTACGCCAGGGGTGCCACTGAAGCTTTCTTT.

This clonotype showed up just once. This may stem from a read error, because a much larger clone lies one nucleotide away. CDR3 DNA sequence: TGCGCCAGCAGCTTGCGGGGCGGAGGTTCAGATCCGCAGTATTTT. It encodes CASSLRGGGSDPQYF. The gene calls are TRBV5-1 and TRBJ2-4, with D possibly called TRBD1 or TRBD2 (5 bases each). The closer fit of TRBJ2-3 to the DNA end suggests the J call may be wrong. Germline CDR1 SGHRS, CDR2 YFSETQ. CDR3 size: 15 residues.

This clonotype has only a few counts. This sequence may be a read error, since a much larger clone differs from it by one base. This rearrangement joins TRBV27 to TRBJ1-2; 9 nucleotides line up with TRBD1. The CDR3 is made up of 14 amino acids. Germline V gene data show CDR1 as MNHEY and CDR2 as SMNVEV (reference sequence). The CDR3 spells CASSGGQGYYGYAF. The CDR3 DNA follows: TGTGCCAGCAGCGGTGGACAGGGGTATTATGGCTACGCCTTC.

This clonotype appeared a few times. The V call is TRBV12-5, the J call TRBJ1-5; D remains ambiguous. This CDR3 has 13 amino acids. CDR1 and CDR2 from the germline V gene are LGHNT and FRNRAP. V lost 6 bases, J lost 2 bases, and 8 bases lay in between. The CDR3 DNA sequence: TGTGCTAGTGGCCTTATAGGCAATCAGCCCCAGCATTTT. Protein product: CASGLIGNQPQHF.

The genes are TRBV5-6 and TRBJ2-3; 8 bases match TRBD1. The J segment lost 14 bases and the V segment lost 4 bases, leaving 6 bases of the junction unmatched. This CDR3 region has 11 residues. Germline CDR1 SGHDT, CDR2 YYEEEE. The CDR3 DNA sequence: TGTGCCAGCAGCCTGGACAGGGCTTGGTATTTT. This gives the protein CASSLDRAWYF. Using reference TRBV5-6 and TRBJ2-3 for the parts outside the CDR3, the full variable domain is DAGVTQSPTHLIKTRGQQVTLRCSPKSGHDTVSWYQQALGQGPQFIFQYYEEEERQRGNFPDRFSGHQFPNYSSELNVNALLLGDSALYLCASSLDRAWYFGPGTRLTVL.

This clonotype was recorded a few times. V and J are TRBV3-1 and TRBJ2-7, with D perhaps matching TRBD1 or TRBD2 (6 bases each). Germline loops: CDR1 LGHDT, CDR2 YNNKEL (reference sequence). V was shortened by 1 base and J by 2 bases, with 24 bases between the two germline ends. CDR3 length: 19 residues. CDR3 in amino acids: CASSQVLRDATGGPYEQYF. The DNA of the CDR3 is TGTGCCAGCAGCCAAGTCCTACGGGATGCGACAGGAGGGCCCTACGAGCAGTACTTC.

The chain is built from TRBV7-8 and TRBJ2-7; 8 bases fit TRBD2. CDR3 size: 12 residues. Germline-derived CDR1 and CDR2 are SGHVS and FQNEAQ. V lost 4 bases to trimming and J lost 13 bases; unmatched junction nucleotides: 9. CDR3: CASSSQVGRGYF. The CDR3 DNA is TGTGCCAGCAGCTCTCAGGTCGGGAGGGGTTACTTC.